These T cell receptor beta chains were read from a single sample in a study of blood T cell repertoires in COVID-19. Clones were sequenced by immunoSEQ multiplex PCR, and TCRdb holds only the in-frame ones, with some missing. This table has approximately 220,000 clones, 80% to 90% appearing once. Input material: PBMCs or T cells enriched from blood (not recorded which). The receptors come from a woman in her forties with acute COVID-19. The CDR3 runs from the conserved cysteine through the conserved F or W. Each record gives: clone size, J gene, V gene, D gene, CDR3 protein, CDR3 DNA. The D gene is left open where the match is weak. Size is omitted from some rows. Given values are once, few, many or a class for expanded clones.

size: NA; J: TRBJ1-1; V: TRBV30; D: NA; CDR3: CAWKDEGNTEAFF; DNA: TGTGCCTGGAAGGACGAGGGGAACACTGAAGCTTTCTTT
size: once; J: TRBJ1-4; V: TRBV7-2; D: NA; CDR3: CASSQFQGLVNEKLFF; DNA: TGTGCCAGCAGCCAATTCCAGGGGCTGGTCAATGAAAAACTGTTTTTT
size: NA; J: TRBJ1-6; V: TRBV5-1; D: NA; CDR3: CASSLAIQAGDSPLHF; DNA: TGCGCCAGCAGCTTGGCAATACAGGCAGGCGATTCACCCCTCCACTTT
size: NA; J: TRBJ1-2; V: TRBV25-1; D: NA; CDR3: CASSWGGSGYTF; DNA: TGTGCCAGCAGTTGGGGGGGCTCGGGCTACACCTTC
size: NA; J: TRBJ2-2; V: TRBV11-2; D: TRBD1; CDR3: CASSLDREEGRELFF; DNA: TGTGCCAGCAGCCTGGACAGGGAAGAGGGGAGGGAGCTGTTTTTT
size: once; J: TRBJ2-1; V: TRBV7-9; D: TRBD1; CDR3: CASSEGQGASYNEQFF; DNA: TGTGCCAGCAGCGAGGGACAGGGAGCTTCCTACAATGAGCAGTTCTTC
size: NA; J: TRBJ2-2; V: TRBV6-5; D: NA; CDR3: CASSFVSGRTGELFF; DNA: TGTGCCAGCAGTTTCGTGAGCGGTCGGACCGGGGAGCTGTTTTTT
size: NA; J: TRBJ2-3; V: TRBV14; D: NA; CDR3: CASSQRAGWRDTQYF; DNA: TGTGCCAGCAGCCAGAGGGCAGGTTGGAGGGATACGCAGTATTTT
size: NA; J: TRBJ2-3; V: TRBV4-1; D: NA; CDR3: CASSSRGADTDTQYF; DNA: TGCGCCAGCAGCTCACGGGGGGCGGACACAGATACGCAGTATTTT
size: NA; J: TRBJ1-2; V: TRBV7-9; D: TRBD1; CDR3: CASSSVGARGQVHYGYTF; DNA: TGTGCCAGCAGCTCAGTGGGGGCCAGAGGACAGGTGCACTATGGCTACACCTTC
size: NA; J: TRBJ2-1; V: TRBV5-6; D: NA; CDR3: CASSYMGLYNEQFF; DNA: TGTGCCAGCAGCTACATGGGGCTATACAATGAGCAGTTCTTC
size: NA; J: TRBJ2-5; V: TRBV3-1/TRBV3-2; D: TRBD1; CDR3: CASSQPVGPGQGLVPETQYF; DNA: TGTGCCAGCAGCCAACCCGTCGGACCCGGACAGGGGCTAGTACCAGAGACCCAGTACTTC
size: NA; J: TRBJ1-2; V: TRBV4-3; D: TRBD1; CDR3: CASSRTGTGVPTGGYTF; DNA: TGCGCCAGCAGCCGCACCGGGACAGGGGTACCAACGGGAGGCTACACCTTC
size: NA; J: TRBJ1-1; V: TRBV27; D: NA; CDR3: CASSFKGGSTEAFF; DNA: TGTGCCAGCAGTTTTAAGGGAGGAAGCACTGAAGCTTTCTTT
size: NA; J: TRBJ1-2; V: TRBV5-6; D: NA; CDR3: CASSARQFPGGGYTF; DNA: TGTGCCAGCAGCGCCCGACAGTTTCCCGGGGGAGGCTACACCTTC
size: once; J: TRBJ1-5; V: TRBV3-1/TRBV3-2; D: TRBD1; CDR3: CASSQRTGAGNQPQHF; DNA: TGTGCCAGCAGCCAACGGACAGGGGCTGGGAATCAGCCCCAGCATTTT
size: once; J: TRBJ1-1; V: TRBV5-1; D: NA; CDR3: CASSPLNRNTEAFF; DNA: TGCGCCAGCAGCCCACTCAATCGGAACACTGAAGCTTTCTTT
size: NA; J: TRBJ1-5; V: TRBV2; D: NA; CDR3: CASKMTGDQPQHF; DNA: TGTGCCAGCAAGATGACAGGAGATCAGCCCCAGCATTTT
size: NA; J: TRBJ1-1; V: TRBV18; D: NA; CDR3: CASSPTENTEAFF; DNA: TGTGCCAGCTCACCGACAGAGAACACTGAAGCTTTCTTT
size: NA; J: TRBJ2-1; V: TRBV7-2; D: NA; CDR3: CASSRTATSYNEQFF; DNA: TGTGCCAGCAGCAGGACAGCAACCTCCTACAATGAGCAGTTCTTC
size: NA; J: TRBJ2-2; V: TRBV2; D: TRBD2; CDR3: CASSVSGGFTNTGELFF; DNA: TGTGCCAGCTCTGTGAGCGGGGGGTTTACGAACACCGGGGAGCTGTTTTTT
size: NA; J: TRBJ1-1; V: TRBV7-2; D: TRBD1; CDR3: CASSSRQGAGTEAFF; DNA: TGTGCCAGCAGCTCCCGACAGGGGGCAGGGACTGAAGCTTTCTTT
size: NA; J: TRBJ2-3; V: TRBV10-1; D: NA; CDR3: CASSKNRVTLDTQYF; DNA: TGCGCCAGCAGCAAAAACAGGGTTACCCTGGATACGCAGTATTTT
size: NA; J: TRBJ1-1; V: TRBV7-3; D: NA; CDR3: CASSRRTDTEAFF; DNA: TGTGCCAGCAGCCGGAGGACAGACACTGAAGCTTTCTTT
size: NA; J: TRBJ2-7; V: TRBV5-4; D: NA; CDR3: CASSLGQTPYEQYF; DNA: TGTGCCAGCAGCCTAGGACAGACTCCCTACGAGCAGTACTTC
size: NA; J: TRBJ1-4; V: TRBV19; D: NA; CDR3: CASSLIRGTNEKLFF; DNA: TGTGCCAGTAGTCTTATCAGGGGTACTAATGAAAAACTGTTTTTT
size: NA; J: TRBJ1-4; V: TRBV9; D: NA; CDR3: CASSAGLNNEKLFF; DNA: TGTGCCAGCAGCGCGGGACTCAATAATGAAAAACTGTTTTTT
size: NA; J: TRBJ1-1; V: TRBV5-8; D: NA; CDR3: CASRGGAGPNTEAFF; DNA: TGTGCCAGCAGAGGTGGGGCAGGGCCAAACACTGAAGCTTTCTTT
size: NA; J: TRBJ1-1; V: TRBV19; D: NA; CDR3: CASSISGQFGMNTEAFF; DNA: TGTGCCAGTAGTATTTCCGGACAGTTCGGTATGAACACTGAAGCTTTCTTT